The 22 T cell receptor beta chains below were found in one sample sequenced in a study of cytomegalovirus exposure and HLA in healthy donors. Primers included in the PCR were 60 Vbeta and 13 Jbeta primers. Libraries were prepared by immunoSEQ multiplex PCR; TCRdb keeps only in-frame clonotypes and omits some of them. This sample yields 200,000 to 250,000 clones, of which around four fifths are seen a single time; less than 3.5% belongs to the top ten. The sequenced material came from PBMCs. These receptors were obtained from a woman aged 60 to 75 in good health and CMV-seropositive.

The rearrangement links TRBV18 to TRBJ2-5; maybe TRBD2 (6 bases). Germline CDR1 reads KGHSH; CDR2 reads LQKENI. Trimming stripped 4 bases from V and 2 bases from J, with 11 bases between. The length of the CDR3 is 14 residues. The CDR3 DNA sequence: TGTGCCAGCTCACTCGGGACTTCTCAAGAGACCCAGTACTTC. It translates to CASSLGTSQETQYF. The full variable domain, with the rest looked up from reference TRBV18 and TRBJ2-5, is NAGVMQNPRHLVRRRGQEARLRCSPMKGHSHVYWYRQLPEEGLKFMVYLQKENIIDESGMPKERFSAEFPKEGPSILRIQQVVRGDSAAYFCASSLGTSQETQYFGPGTRLLVL.

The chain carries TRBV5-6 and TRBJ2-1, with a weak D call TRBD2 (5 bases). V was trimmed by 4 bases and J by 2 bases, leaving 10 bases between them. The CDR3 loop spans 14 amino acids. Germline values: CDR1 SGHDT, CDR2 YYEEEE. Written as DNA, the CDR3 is TGTGCCAGCAGCGCCCGGGAAACCTACAATGAGCAGTTCTTC. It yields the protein CASSARETYNEQFF.

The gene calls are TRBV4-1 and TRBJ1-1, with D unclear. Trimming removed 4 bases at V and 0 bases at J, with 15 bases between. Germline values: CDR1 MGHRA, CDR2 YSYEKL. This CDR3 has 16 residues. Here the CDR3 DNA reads TGCGCCAGCAGCCCTGTGGGCAGGTCGTTGAACACTGAAGCTTTCTTT. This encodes CASSPVGRSLNTEAFF.

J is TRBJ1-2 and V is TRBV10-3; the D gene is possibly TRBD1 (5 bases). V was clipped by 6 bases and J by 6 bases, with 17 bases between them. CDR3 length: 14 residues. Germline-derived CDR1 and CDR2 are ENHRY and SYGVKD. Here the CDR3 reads CAISLNQGNDGYTF. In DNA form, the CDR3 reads TGTGCCATCAGCTTAAATCAGGGAAATGATGGCTACACCTTC.

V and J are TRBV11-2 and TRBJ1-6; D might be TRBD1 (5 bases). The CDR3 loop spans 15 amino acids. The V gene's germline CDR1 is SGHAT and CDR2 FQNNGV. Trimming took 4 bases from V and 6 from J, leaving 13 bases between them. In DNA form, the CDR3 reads TGTGCCAGCAGCTCCTCGACAGCTTTTAATTCACCCCTCCACTTT. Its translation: CASSSSTAFNSPLHF.

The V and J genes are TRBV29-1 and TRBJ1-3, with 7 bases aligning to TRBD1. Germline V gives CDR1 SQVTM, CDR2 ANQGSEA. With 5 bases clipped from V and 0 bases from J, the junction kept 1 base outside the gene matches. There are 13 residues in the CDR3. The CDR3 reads CSVSGGSGNTIYF. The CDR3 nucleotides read TGCAGCGTTTCAGGGGGCTCTGGAAACACCATATATTTT.

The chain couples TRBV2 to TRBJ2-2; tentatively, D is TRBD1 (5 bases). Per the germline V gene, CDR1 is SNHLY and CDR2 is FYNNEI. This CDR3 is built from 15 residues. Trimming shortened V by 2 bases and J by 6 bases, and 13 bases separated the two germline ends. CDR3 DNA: TGTGCCAGCAGTGAAATTGGGGCAGGGTCCGGGGAGCTGTTTTTT. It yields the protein CASSEIGAGSGELFF.

CDR3 nucleotide sequence: TGTGCCAGCAGCTTCGACTCTGAGCAGTTCTTC. This sequence encodes CASSFDSEQFF. This chain links TRBV11-3 with TRBJ2-1; D gene uncertain. V lost 3 bases to trimming and J lost 9 bases, with 6 bases between them. Germline V gene sequence: CDR1 SGHNT, CDR2 YENEEA. The CDR3 length is 11 residues.

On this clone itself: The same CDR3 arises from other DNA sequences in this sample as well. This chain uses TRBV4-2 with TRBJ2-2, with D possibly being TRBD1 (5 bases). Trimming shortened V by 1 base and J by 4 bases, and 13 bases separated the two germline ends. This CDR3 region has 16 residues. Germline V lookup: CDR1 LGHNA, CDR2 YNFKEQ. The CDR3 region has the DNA TGTGCCAGCAGCCAAGGGCAGGGTCAAGGCACCGGGGAGCTGTTTTTT. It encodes CASSQGQGQGTGELFF.

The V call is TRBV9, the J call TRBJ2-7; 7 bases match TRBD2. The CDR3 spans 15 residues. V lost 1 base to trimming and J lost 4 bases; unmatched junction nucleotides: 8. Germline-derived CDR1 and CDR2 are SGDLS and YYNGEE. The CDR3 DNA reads TGTGCCAGCAGCGTAAGCCCAGCGGGGATATACGAGCAGTACTTC. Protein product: CASSVSPAGIYEQYF. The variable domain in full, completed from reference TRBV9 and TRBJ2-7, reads DSGVTQTPKHLITATGQRVTLRCSPRSGDLSVYWYQQSLDQGLQFLIQYYNGEERAKGNILERFSAQQFPDLHSELNLSSLELGDSALYFCASSVSPAGIYEQYFGPGTRLTVT.

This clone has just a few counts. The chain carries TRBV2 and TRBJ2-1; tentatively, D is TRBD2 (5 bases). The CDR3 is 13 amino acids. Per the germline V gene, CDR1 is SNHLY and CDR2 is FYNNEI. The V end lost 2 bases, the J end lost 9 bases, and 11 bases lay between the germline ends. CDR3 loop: CASSEIGSGEQFF. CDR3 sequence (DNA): TGTGCCAGCAGTGAAATAGGGAGCGGTGAGCAGTTCTTC.

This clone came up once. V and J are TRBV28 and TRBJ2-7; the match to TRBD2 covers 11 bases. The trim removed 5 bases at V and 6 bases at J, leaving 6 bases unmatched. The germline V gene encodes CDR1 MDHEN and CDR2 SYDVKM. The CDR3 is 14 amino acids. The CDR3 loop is CASSIAGGLREQYF. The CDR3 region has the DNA TGTGCCAGCAGTATAGCGGGGGGGCTACGCGAGCAGTACTTC.

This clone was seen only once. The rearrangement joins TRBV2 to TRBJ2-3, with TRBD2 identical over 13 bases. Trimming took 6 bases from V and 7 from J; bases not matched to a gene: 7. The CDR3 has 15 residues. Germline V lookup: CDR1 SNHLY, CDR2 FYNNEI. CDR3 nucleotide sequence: TGTGCCAGCAGGACTAGCGGGGGGATGAGGTATACGCAGTATTTT. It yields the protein CASRTSGGMRYTQYF.

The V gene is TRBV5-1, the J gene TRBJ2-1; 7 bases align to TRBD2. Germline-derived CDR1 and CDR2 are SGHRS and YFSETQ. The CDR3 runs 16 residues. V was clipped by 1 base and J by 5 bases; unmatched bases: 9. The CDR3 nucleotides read TGCGCCAGCAGCTTGCAGTCGAGCGGGGTTAACAATGAGCAGTTCTTC. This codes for CASSLQSSGVNNEQFF.

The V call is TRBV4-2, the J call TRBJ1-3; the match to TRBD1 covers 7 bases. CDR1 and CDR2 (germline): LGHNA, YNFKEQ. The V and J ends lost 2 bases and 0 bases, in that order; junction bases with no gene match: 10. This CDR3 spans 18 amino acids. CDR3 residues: CASSQSGVGGDSGNTIYF. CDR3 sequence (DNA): TGTGCCAGCAGCCAATCCGGGGTAGGGGGCGACTCTGGAAACACCATATATTTT.

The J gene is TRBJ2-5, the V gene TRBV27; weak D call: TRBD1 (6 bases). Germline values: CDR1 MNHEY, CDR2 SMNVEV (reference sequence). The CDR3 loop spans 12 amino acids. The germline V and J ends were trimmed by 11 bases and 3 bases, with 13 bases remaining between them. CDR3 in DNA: TGTGCCCCTGACAGGATCGAAGAGACCCAGTACTTC. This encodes CAPDRIEETQYF.

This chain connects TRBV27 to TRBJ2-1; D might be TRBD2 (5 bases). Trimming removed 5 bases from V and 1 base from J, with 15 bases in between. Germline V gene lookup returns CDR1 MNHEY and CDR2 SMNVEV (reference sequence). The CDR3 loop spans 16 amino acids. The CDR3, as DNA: TGTGCCAGCAGTACCTCTGCGGGTGGGTCCTACAATGAGCAGTTCTTC. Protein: CASSTSAGGSYNEQFF.

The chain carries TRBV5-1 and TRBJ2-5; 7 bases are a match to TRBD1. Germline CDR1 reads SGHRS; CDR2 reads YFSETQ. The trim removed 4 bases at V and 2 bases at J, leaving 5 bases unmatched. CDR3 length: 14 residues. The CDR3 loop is CASSAGTAQETQYF. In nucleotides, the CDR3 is TGCGCCAGCAGCGCAGGGACAGCACAAGAGACCCAGTACTTC.

CDR3 residues: CASSLDGPSYNEQFF. CDR3 in DNA: TGCGCCAGCAGCTTGGATGGGCCTTCCTACAATGAGCAGTTCTTC. This sequence joins TRBV5-1 and TRBJ2-1; D is unresolved. The CDR3 totals 15 residues. Looked up from germline, CDR1 is SGHRS and CDR2 is YFSETQ. The ends were cut back, 0 bases at V and 1 base at J, with 8 bases in the middle.

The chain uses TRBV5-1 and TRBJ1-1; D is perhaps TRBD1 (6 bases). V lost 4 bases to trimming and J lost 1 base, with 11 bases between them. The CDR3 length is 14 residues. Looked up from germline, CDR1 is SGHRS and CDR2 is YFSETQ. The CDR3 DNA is TGCGCCAGCAGCATGGACAGAGCGAACACTGAAGCTTTCTTT. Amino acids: CASSMDRANTEAFF.

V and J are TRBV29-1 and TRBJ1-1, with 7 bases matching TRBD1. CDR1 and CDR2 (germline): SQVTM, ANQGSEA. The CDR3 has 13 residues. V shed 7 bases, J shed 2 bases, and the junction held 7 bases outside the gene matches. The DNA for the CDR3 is TGCAGCGCAAATCCAGGGGGAAACACTGAAGCTTTCTTT. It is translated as CSANPGGNTEAFF.

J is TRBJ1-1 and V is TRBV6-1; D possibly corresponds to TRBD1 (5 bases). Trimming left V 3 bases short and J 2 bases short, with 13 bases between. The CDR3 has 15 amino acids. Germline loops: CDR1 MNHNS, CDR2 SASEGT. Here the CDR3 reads CASSDSGGINTEAFF. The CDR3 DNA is TGTGCCAGCAGTGATTCCGGGGGGATTAACACTGAAGCTTTCTTT.